What follows are 30 T cell receptor beta chains derived from one specimen sequenced in a study of shared clonotypes between healthy human individuals. Profiled with immunoSEQ multiplex PCR; TCRdb holds only in-frame clones, not every one. The sample holds over 2,000,000 clones, about 94% seen once. Positive CCR7 selection of CD45RO-negative cells yielded the naive CD8 cells, and terminally differentiated effector memory CD45RA+ cells were excluded. Source material: naive CD8+ T cells from PBMCs. Receptors were obtained from a man aged 18 to 29 in good health. Some clones in this sample may be carry-over from other donors' samples.

The rearrangement joins TRBV28 to TRBJ2-3; TRBD2 agrees at 8 bases. CDR3 length: 13 amino acids. Per germline, CDR1 MDHEN and CDR2 SYDVKM. V trimming: 6 bases; J trimming: 10 bases; junction bases outside the gene matches: 9. The CDR3 DNA follows: TGTGCCAGCAGGATGGGGCGCGGGGGGTCGCAGTATTTT. It is translated as CASRMGRGGSQYF.

V is TRBV28 and J is TRBJ2-5; 9 positions match TRBD2. The length of the CDR3 is 19 residues. The germline CDR1 and CDR2 sequences are MDHEN and SYDVKM. V lost 3 bases to trimming and J lost 7 bases; unmatched junction nucleotides: 21. CDR3 in amino acids: CASSFPPSGTSSIWGTQYF. As DNA, the CDR3 is TGTGCCAGCAGTTTCCCCCCGTCCGGGACTAGCTCTATTTGGGGGACCCAGTACTTC.

V usage is TRBV2 and J usage is TRBJ2-7; 10 positions agree with TRBD2. V gave up 4 bases and J gave up 6 bases; unmatched junction bases: 9. CDR1 is SNHLY and CDR2 is FYNNEI in the germline V gene. The CDR3 contains 15 residues. The CDR3 sequence is CASSGWLAGESEQYF. The CDR3 DNA follows: TGTGCCAGCAGTGGCTGGCTAGCGGGAGAGAGCGAGCAGTACTTC.

The rearrangement joins TRBV18 to TRBJ2-2; D is unresolved. The CDR3 is 18 residues long. The V gene's germline CDR1 is KGHSH and CDR2 LQKENI. V gave up 3 bases and J gave up 1 base, with 18 bases separating them. CDR3 residues: CASSPSLGYWVNTGELFF. CDR3 DNA: TGTGCCAGCTCACCGTCCTTGGGGTACTGGGTGAACACCGGGGAGCTGTTTTTT.

The V and J genes are TRBV7-8 and TRBJ2-5; TRBD1 matches 9 bases. This CDR3 is built from 18 residues. V trimming: 0 bases; J trimming: 4 bases; junction bases outside the gene matches: 12. Germline V lookup: CDR1 SGHVS, CDR2 FQNEAQ. The CDR3 sequence: CASSLAERDRVLGETQYF. Written as DNA, the CDR3 is TGTGCCAGCAGCTTAGCGGAAAGGGACAGGGTTTTAGGAGAGACCCAGTACTTC.

The V and J genes are TRBV7-6 and TRBJ2-7, with D perhaps TRBD1 or TRBD2 (5 bases each). The CDR3 is 16 residues long. V was clipped by 5 bases and J by 3 bases, with 20 bases between them. Germline CDR1 is SGHVS and CDR2 is FNYEAQ. The chain's CDR3 is CASSDMMRGEGYEQYF. The DNA of the CDR3 is TGTGCCAGCAGCGACATGATGAGGGGAGAAGGCTACGAGCAGTACTTC.

V gene TRBV7-9 combines with J gene TRBJ1-1, with D unresolved. CDR3 length: 12 residues. The V end was cut by 5 bases, the J end by 7 bases, with 11 bases between. In germline, CDR1 is SEHNR, CDR2 FQNEAQ (reference sequence). This CDR3 is CASSLGVLEAFF. The CDR3 DNA sequence: TGTGCCAGCAGCCTCGGGGTTCTTGAAGCTTTCTTT.

A word on this clone: At the DNA level, this CDR3 is encoded by other sequences in the same sample as well. The gene calls are TRBV7-8 and TRBJ2-1; 13 bases fit TRBD2. Germline-derived CDR1 and CDR2 are SGHVS and FQNEAQ. J gave up 7 bases and V 5 bases, and 2 bases lay outside the gene matches. This CDR3 has 14 residues. CDR3 nucleotides: TGTGCCAGCAGCCTGGGACTAGCGGGAAATGAGCAGTTCTTC. This gives the protein CASSLGLAGNEQFF. Variable domain in full (rest from reference TRBV7-8 and TRBJ2-1): GAGVSQSPRYKVAKRGQDVALRCDPISGHVSLFWYQQALGQGPEFLTYFQNEAQLDKSGLPSDRFFAERPEGSVSTLKIQRTQQEDSAVYLCASSLGLAGNEQFFGPGTRLTVL.

V and J are TRBV5-1 and TRBJ1-1; TRBD1 aligns across 11 bases. Germline lookup yields CDR1 SGHRS and CDR2 YFSETQ. V shed 4 bases, J shed 0 bases, and the junction held 8 bases outside the gene matches. The CDR3 extends over 17 amino acids. The CDR3 nucleotides are TGCGCCAGCAGCCAAGGGACAGGGGGTTCCATGAACACTGAAGCTTTCTTT. Its protein is CASSQGTGGSMNTEAFF.

This clone was detected once. The chain uses TRBV7-3 and TRBJ2-3; no definite D call. V was shortened by 2 bases and J by 1 base, with 10 bases between the two germline ends. This CDR3 is 15 amino acids long. Germline V gene sequence: CDR1 SGHTA, CDR2 FQGTGA. The CDR3 is CASSLGVRRTDTQYF. In DNA form, the CDR3 reads TGTGCCAGCAGCTTAGGGGTTCGCCGCACAGATACGCAGTATTTT.

The V call is TRBV7-2, the J call TRBJ2-1, with D possibly being TRBD2 (5 bases). The length of the CDR3 is 16 residues. Between the trimmed V and J ends, which lost 1 base and 2 bases, there was a span of 12 bases. Germline CDR1 reads SGHTA; CDR2 reads FQGNSA. For the CDR3, the DNA is TGTGCCAGCAGCTTAGAGGCCACGAGGGCCTACAATGAGCAGTTCTTC. Translated, it gives CASSLEATRAYNEQFF.

This clone occurred once. This chain uses TRBV5-1 with TRBJ2-5; perhaps TRBD2 as D (6 bases). The CDR3 has 14 amino acids. V gave up 3 bases and J gave up 4 bases, with 13 bases separating them. The germline CDR1 and CDR2 sequences are SGHRS and YFSETQ. CDR3 protein: CASSSRLVRETQYF. As DNA, the CDR3 is TGCGCCAGCAGCTCTAGACTAGTAAGAGAGACCCAGTACTTC.

Notes on this clone: This sample includes further DNA sequences coding for the same CDR3. CDR3 DNA: TGTGCCAGCAGTTTATCGGGGTCGACAGATACGCAGTATTTT. Protein: CASSLSGSTDTQYF. V gene TRBV28 combines with J gene TRBJ2-3; TRBD2 is a possible D gene (5 bases). Germline assignment: CDR1 MDHEN and CDR2 SYDVKM. With 1 base removed from V and 3 bases from J, the gap between germline ends came to 8 bases. This CDR3 has 14 residues.

The chain carries TRBV6-6 and TRBJ1-4; weak D call: TRBD1 (5 bases). This CDR3 contains 14 residues. V was cut by 6 bases and J by 4 bases, with 12 bases left in between. CDR1 is MNHNY, CDR2 SVGAGI, per germline (reference sequence). The CDR3 spells CASRRTGVNEKLFF. The DNA for the CDR3 is TGTGCCAGCAGACGCACAGGCGTTAATGAAAAACTGTTTTTT.

This CDR3 is CASSHEGTSSYNEQFF. The CDR3 coding sequence is TGTGCCAGCAGCCATGAGGGTACGAGCTCCTACAATGAGCAGTTCTTC. The chain employs TRBV4-2 and TRBJ2-1; D possibly corresponds to TRBD2 (5 bases). Trimming removed 3 bases at V and 0 bases at J, with 12 bases between. Germline-derived CDR1 and CDR2 are LGHNA and YNFKEQ. This CDR3 spans 16 amino acids.

The chain carries TRBV11-3 and TRBJ2-2, with 8 nucleotides matching TRBD1. The V and J ends lost 3 bases and 6 bases, in that order; junction bases with no gene match: 6. The CDR3 totals 15 residues. Per the germline V gene, CDR1 is SGHNT and CDR2 is YENEEA. In DNA form, the CDR3 reads TGTGCCAGCAGCTTCGACAGGGGATTTCCCGGGGAGCTGTTTTTT. Protein product: CASSFDRGFPGELFF.

The chain recombines TRBV28 with TRBJ1-2; 7 bases match TRBD1. The CDR3 length is 14 residues. The germline CDR1 and CDR2 sequences are MDHEN and SYDVKM. J was trimmed by 8 bases and V by 4 bases; bases with no gene match: 10. The CDR3 DNA reads as TGTGCCAGCAGTTCTCGAACAGGGGTGGGAGGCTACACCTTC. Translated, it gives CASSSRTGVGGYTF.

This clone was detected a few times. The chain joins TRBV28 to TRBJ1-1; D is uncertain. The CDR3 sequence is 14 residues long. Trimming removed 7 bases at V and 3 bases at J, with 15 bases between. Germline V gives CDR1 MDHEN, CDR2 SYDVKM. CDR3 coding DNA: TGTGCCAGCACCCTCGCTCGCGGAGACACTGAAGCTTTCTTT. This codes for CASTLARGDTEAFF.

The V call is TRBV10-1, the J call TRBJ2-3; 8 bases align to TRBD1. J was trimmed by 5 bases and V by 0 bases; bases with no gene match: 4. The germline CDR1 and CDR2 sequences are WNHNN and SYGVQD (reference sequence). The CDR3 loop spans 15 amino acids. The DNA of the CDR3 is TGCGCCAGCAGTGAGTCCCCAGGGGGCTTAGATACGCAGTATTTT. Translating it yields CASSESPGGLDTQYF.

The chain uses TRBV27 and TRBJ2-1; TRBD1 matches at 7 bases. The CDR3 is made up of 15 amino acids. Germline trimming cut 5 bases from V and 9 bases from J; bases unmatched to any gene: 13. The V gene's germline CDR1 is MNHEY and CDR2 SMNVEV (reference sequence). CDR3 amino acids: CASSGTGTEGGEQFF. The CDR3 DNA is TGTGCCAGCAGTGGCACCGGGACAGAGGGTGGTGAGCAGTTCTTC.

CDR3 residues: CASKADSNQPQHF. The CDR3 nucleotides read TGTGCCAGCAAGGCTGATAGCAATCAGCCCCAGCATTTT. This chain uses TRBV27 with TRBJ1-5; D uncertain. CDR1 and CDR2 from the germline V gene are MNHEY and SMNVEV (reference sequence). The CDR3 loop spans 13 amino acids. Trimming took off 7 bases at V and 0 bases at J, with 7 bases between the two ends.

The chain uses TRBV5-6 and TRBJ2-3, with TRBD2 matching over 10 bases. This CDR3 spans 16 amino acids. V was clipped by 4 bases and J by 1 base; unmatched bases: 6. Germline values: CDR1 SGHDT, CDR2 YYEEEE. CDR3 residues: CASSPALAGRTDTQYF. The CDR3 bases are TGTGCCAGCAGCCCCGCACTAGCGGGGCGCACAGATACGCAGTATTTT.

J is TRBJ1-5 and V is TRBV6-5; maybe TRBD1 (5 bases). The CDR3 extends over 14 amino acids. The V gene's germline CDR1 is MNHEY and CDR2 SVGAGI. The germline V and J ends were trimmed by 5 bases and 7 bases, with 15 bases remaining between them. CDR3 DNA sequence: TGTGCCAGCAGTGCCTGGCAGGGTGGACAGCCCCAGCATTTT. This translates into CASSAWQGGQPQHF.

V usage is TRBV7-3 and J usage is TRBJ2-7, with 8 bases identical to TRBD1. J gave up 3 bases and V 5 bases, and 9 bases lay outside the gene matches. The germline V gene encodes CDR1 SGHTA and CDR2 FQGTGA. CDR3 length: 15 amino acids. CDR3: CASSPGQGQLYEQYF. CDR3 nucleotides: TGTGCCAGCAGCCCCGGACAGGGCCAACTCTACGAGCAGTACTTC.

This chain joins TRBV4-1 and TRBJ2-7; 8 nucleotides line up with TRBD1. CDR1 and CDR2 from the germline V gene are MGHRA and YSYEKL. The CDR3 is made up of 15 amino acids. V shed 0 bases, J shed 4 bases, and the junction held 5 bases outside the gene matches. This CDR3 reads CASSQDLDRVYEQYF. CDR3 sequence (DNA): TGCGCCAGCAGCCAAGACCTGGACAGGGTTTACGAGCAGTACTTC.

The chain joins TRBV11-2 to TRBJ1-1; no definite D call. The ends were cut back, 1 base at V and 10 bases at J, with 10 bases in the middle. This CDR3 contains 12 residues. CDR1 SGHAT and CDR2 FQNNGV come from the germline V gene. The CDR3 protein is CASSLGRHRAFF. The CDR3 DNA follows: TGTGCCAGCAGCTTAGGACGCCATAGAGCTTTCTTT. Variable domain in full (rest from reference TRBV11-2 and TRBJ1-1): EAGVAQSPRYKIIEKRQSVAFWCNPISGHATLYWYQQILGQGPKLLIQFQNNGVVDDSQLPKDRFSAERLKGVDSTLKIQPAKLEDSAVYLCASSLGRHRAFFGQGTRLTVV.

This chain joins TRBV9 and TRBJ2-5; 9 bases fit TRBD1. V shed 0 bases, J shed 5 bases, and the junction held 5 bases outside the gene matches. This CDR3 region has 15 residues. Germline CDR1 SGDLS, CDR2 YYNGEE. Written as DNA, the CDR3 is TGTGCCAGCAGCGTAGCGGGACAGGGCATGGAGACCCAGTACTTC. Translated: CASSVAGQGMETQYF. Supplemented by reference TRBV9 and TRBJ2-5, the full variable domain reads DSGVTQTPKHLITATGQRVTLRCSPRSGDLSVYWYQQSLDQGLQFLIQYYNGEERAKGNILERFSAQQFPDLHSELNLSSLELGDSALYFCASSVAGQGMETQYFGPGTRLLVL.

This clone was recorded only once. The chain is built from TRBV27 and TRBJ2-1; a weak D match, TRBD2 (5 bases). The germline V gene encodes CDR1 MNHEY and CDR2 SMNVEV (reference sequence). The CDR3 loop spans 14 amino acids. Deletions cut 5 bases from V and 5 bases from J, with 13 bases between. In nucleotides, the CDR3 is TGTGCCAGCAGTGTATTAGCGAGCGACAATGAGCAGTTCTTC. Its translation is CASSVLASDNEQFF.

The chain couples TRBV5-4 to TRBJ1-1; D is possibly TRBD1 (6 bases). V shed 3 bases and J shed 6 bases, with 15 bases lying between them. Germline V gene lookup returns CDR1 SGHNT and CDR2 YYREEE (reference sequence). The CDR3 has 14 residues. The CDR3 DNA reads TGTGCCAGCAGCTCCCCGGGGGGCAAGGCTGAAGCTTTCTTT. Protein: CASSSPGGKAEAFF.

The J gene is TRBJ2-5, the V gene TRBV10-3; 10 bases fit TRBD1. CDR1 is ENHRY, CDR2 SYGVKD, per germline. Trimming at V came to 2 bases and at J to 5 bases, leaving 2 bases not matched to a gene. This CDR3 contains 14 residues. The CDR3 protein is CAISEDRGPETQYF. CDR3 in DNA: TGTGCCATCAGTGAGGACAGGGGGCCGGAGACCCAGTACTTC.